The 31 T cell receptor beta chains below were found in one sample sequenced in a study of T cell responses to AZD1222 COVID-19 vaccine. Sequencing used immunoSEQ multiplex PCR; TCRdb keeps in-frame clones, though not all of them. The sample yields about 110,000 clones, less than 90% seen once. The source was peripheral blood, collected on day 0 of AZD1222 vaccination. These receptors were obtained from an adult in good health.

In its sample, this clone was seen once. The rearrangement links TRBV9 to TRBJ2-3; 11 bases are shared with TRBD2. The ends lost 0 bases at V and 6 bases at J; junction bases unmatched: 9. The length of the CDR3 is 17 residues. The germline CDR1 and CDR2 sequences are SGDLS and YYNGEE. CDR3 loop: CASSVALAGGSHDTQYF. CDR3 sequence (DNA): TGTGCCAGCAGCGTAGCGCTAGCGGGAGGCTCCCACGATACGCAGTATTTT.

This clone was seen a single time. V is TRBV5-4 and J is TRBJ2-5; TRBD1 agrees at 7 bases. Germline CDR1 SGHNT, CDR2 YYREEE (reference sequence). The CDR3 has 13 amino acids. J gave up 1 base and V 4 bases, and 1 base lay outside the gene matches. This chain's CDR3 is CASSRDSQETQYF. In DNA, the CDR3 is TGTGCCAGCAGCCGGGACAGCCAAGAGACCCAGTACTTC.

The chain links TRBV2 to TRBJ1-5; TRBD1 agrees at 7 bases. The CDR3 spans 14 residues. Germline CDR1 SNHLY, CDR2 FYNNEI. Unmatched junction bases numbered 8, after V lost 6 bases and J lost 6 bases. The CDR3 region has the DNA TGTGCCAGCAGCAGTGTAAGGGGGCTTCAGCCCCAGCATTTT. It encodes CASSSVRGLQPQHF.

The chain couples TRBV29-1 to TRBJ1-2; D is unresolved. Germline CDR1 reads SQVTM; CDR2 reads ANQGSEA. V was trimmed by 4 bases and J by 8 bases, leaving 17 bases between them. The CDR3 loop spans 13 amino acids. In DNA, the CDR3 is TGCAGCGTTGTGGCTCAATTCAACGTCGGCTACACCTTC. The encoded protein is CSVVAQFNVGYTF.

The chain employs TRBV21-1 and TRBJ1-6. TRBV21-1 is labeled a pseudogene. The CDR3 covers 16 residues. The CDR3 DNA reads as TGTGCCAGCAGCAAAGCAGAGACCCTAGTGTATTATCCCCTCCACTTT. Translating gives CASSKAETLVYYPLHF.

CDR3 region: CASSEAQLEQFF. The CDR3 DNA reads as TGTGCCAGCAGTGAAGCCCAGTTGGAGCAGTTCTTC. This chain uses TRBV2 with TRBJ2-1; no clear D gene. Trimming left V 0 bases short and J 10 bases short, with 7 bases between. CDR3 length equals 12 residues. Germline CDR1 SNHLY, CDR2 FYNNEI.

The chain links TRBV19 to TRBJ1-2; possible D gene TRBD1, 6 bases. V lost 8 bases to trimming and J lost 5 bases, with 15 bases between them. The germline gives CDR1 LNHDA, CDR2 SQIVND (reference sequence). This CDR3 spans 13 amino acids. This CDR3 is CASSWGLPYGYTF. The CDR3 DNA sequence: TGTGCCAGTTCCTGGGGGCTACCATATGGCTACACCTTC.

The chain joins TRBV24-1 to TRBJ1-2, with 10 bases aligning to TRBD1. The junction had 5 bases not matched to a gene; V was cut back by 4 bases and J by 7 bases. This CDR3 is 14 amino acids long. The germline V gene encodes CDR1 KGHDR and CDR2 SFDVKD. In nucleotides, the CDR3 is TGTGCCACCAGTGACCAGACAGGGGGCGGTGGCTACACCTTC. This codes for CATSDQTGGGGYTF.

This CDR3 reads CASSSLQTDTQYF. CDR3 in DNA: TGTGCCAGCAGCTCGCTACAGACAGATACGCAGTATTTT. The rearrangement links TRBV5-4 to TRBJ2-3; D unresolved. The V and J ends lost 3 bases and 3 bases respectively, with 8 bases between them. CDR1 and CDR2 from the germline V gene are SGHNT and YYREEE (reference sequence). The CDR3 runs to 13 residues.

The chain recombines TRBV5-5 with TRBJ2-1; 8 bases are shared with TRBD2. Germline CDR1 reads SGHKS; CDR2 reads YYEKEE (reference sequence). V gave up 4 bases and J gave up 1 base; unmatched junction bases: 1. This CDR3 has 14 residues. Here the CDR3 DNA reads TGTGCCAGCAGCCGGGGGGGATCCTACAATGAGCAGTTCTTC. It is translated as CASSRGGSYNEQFF. Based on the CDR3 plus reference TRBV5-5 and TRBJ2-1, the full variable domain is DAGVTQSPTHLIKTRGQQVTLRCSPISGHKSVSWYQQVLGQGPQFIFQYYEKEERGRGNFPDRFSARQFPNYSSELNVNALLLGDSALYLCASSRGGSYNEQFFGPGTRLTVL.

This chain links TRBV5-1 with TRBJ1-1, with D possibly matching TRBD1 (5 bases). This CDR3 spans 15 amino acids. The V and J ends lost 2 bases and 4 bases respectively, with 15 bases between them. CDR1 is SGHRS and CDR2 is YFSETQ in the germline V gene. Here the CDR3 reads CASSFAGMGSTEAFF. The DNA of the CDR3 is TGCGCCAGCAGCTTTGCAGGGATGGGGAGCACTGAAGCTTTCTTT.

This sequence joins TRBV7-6 and TRBJ2-2; no clear D. The V end lost 1 base, the J end lost 3 bases, and 9 bases lay between the germline ends. The CDR3 is made up of 15 amino acids. Germline values: CDR1 SGHVS, CDR2 FNYEAQ. The CDR3 region has the DNA TGTGCCAGCAGCTTAGGTCCCTCTTACACCGGGGAGCTGTTTTTT. Its translation is CASSLGPSYTGELFF.

This chain joins TRBV20-1 and TRBJ2-7; TRBD1 matches at 7 bases. V was clipped by 5 bases and J by 5 bases; unmatched bases: 3. Germline CDR1 and CDR2: DFQATT and SNEGSKA (reference sequence). This CDR3 comprises 11 residues. The CDR3 bases are TGCAGTGCTTCAACAGGGGACGAGCAGTACTTC. Amino acid sequence: CSASTGDEQYF.

The V call is TRBV29-1, the J call TRBJ2-7; 7 positions match TRBD1. The CDR3 is made up of 12 amino acids. Germline loops: CDR1 SQVTM, CDR2 ANQGSEA. Trimming cost V 4 bases and J 3 bases; bases outside gene matches: 3. CDR3 DNA: TGCAGCGTTGTCTCAGGGGGCTACGAGCAGTACTTC. This gives the protein CSVVSGGYEQYF.

This rearrangement joins TRBV27 to TRBJ2-7, with D maybe TRBD1 (5 bases). CDR1 and CDR2 (germline): MNHEY, SMNVEV (reference sequence). Trimming took 5 bases from V and 0 from J, leaving 14 bases between them. This CDR3 contains 15 residues. CDR3 protein: CASSLQGPSSYEQYF. The CDR3, as DNA: TGTGCCAGCAGTCTTCAGGGCCCGAGCTCCTACGAGCAGTACTTC.

The chain couples TRBV19 to TRBJ1-2, with D unclear. Germline V gives CDR1 LNHDA, CDR2 SQIVND (reference sequence). There are 16 residues in the CDR3. V was clipped by 5 bases and J by 1 base, with 17 bases between them. This CDR3 reads CASSARPDDGNYGYTF. DNA of the CDR3: TGTGCCAGTAGTGCCCGCCCCGATGACGGTAACTATGGCTACACCTTC.

The chain links TRBV12-3 or TRBV12-4 to TRBJ2-7, with D possibly TRBD2 on 6 matching bases. V lost 3 bases to trimming and J lost 2 bases, with 8 bases between them. The length of the CDR3 is 13 residues. CDR3 DNA: TGTGCCAGCAGTTTGGGGGGTACCTACGAGCAGTACTTC. As protein: CASSLGGTYEQYF.

The rearrangement uses TRBV3-1 (or the pseudogene TRBV3-2) and TRBJ2-6; the D gene is possibly TRBD2 (6 bases). The CDR3 length is 14 residues. V shed 3 bases and J shed 8 bases, with 11 bases lying between them. Germline lookup yields CDR1 LGHDT and CDR2 YNNKEL (reference sequence). The CDR3 bases are TGTGCCAGCAGCCACCCCGGGAGCACCAACGTCCTGACTTTC. Translating gives CASSHPGSTNVLTF.

V and J are TRBV29-1 and TRBJ1-2; 7 positions match TRBD1. Per the germline V gene, CDR1 is SQVTM and CDR2 is ANQGSEA. Germline trimming cut 0 bases from V and 3 bases from J; bases unmatched to any gene: 7. The CDR3 spans 15 residues. The CDR3 DNA reads TGCAGCGTTGAAGACCCTACAGGGGACGACTATGGCTACACCTTC. Translated, it gives CSVEDPTGDDYGYTF. Full variable domain (remainder filled in from reference TRBV29-1 and TRBJ1-2): SAVISQKPSRDICQRGTSLTIQCQVDSQVTMMFWYRQQPGQSLTLIATANQGSEATYESGFVIDKFPISRPNLTFSTLTVSNMSPEDSSIYLCSVEDPTGDDYGYTFGSGTRLTVV.

The chain is built from TRBV6-5 and TRBJ1-1; tentatively, D is TRBD1 (5 bases). CDR3 length: 13 amino acids. V dropped 5 bases and J dropped 1 base, with 8 bases sitting between them. The V gene's germline CDR1 is MNHEY and CDR2 SVGAGI. CDR3 coding DNA: TGTGCCAGCAGTCTACAGGAGAACACTGAAGCTTTCTTT. Amino acid sequence: CASSLQENTEAFF.

The chain carries TRBV5-4 and TRBJ1-1, with unresolved D. The germline V gene has CDR1 SGHNT and CDR2 YYREEE (reference sequence). The CDR3 is 14 residues long. Trimming pared 6 bases from V and 6 bases from J, leaving 18 bases between. The CDR3 sequence is CASTKEGRSAEAFF. The CDR3 nucleotides are TGTGCCAGCACCAAAGAGGGTCGTAGCGCTGAAGCTTTCTTT. Full variable domain (outside the CDR3, taken from reference TRBV5-4 and TRBJ1-1): ETGVTQSPTHLIKTRGQQVTLRCSSQSGHNTVSWYQQALGQGPQFIFQYYREEENGRGNFPPRFSGLQFPNYSSELNVNALELDDSALYLCASTKEGRSAEAFFGQGTRLTVV.

V and J are TRBV27 and TRBJ1-6; 9 bases are a match to TRBD1. The CDR3 is 15 amino acids. The junction had 10 bases not matched to a gene; V was cut back by 10 bases and J by 6 bases. Germline V gene sequence: CDR1 MNHEY, CDR2 SMNVEV (reference sequence). The CDR3 DNA reads TGTGCCACCTCCCGGGACAGGGCGGCTAATTCACCCCTCCACTTT. Residues: CATSRDRAANSPLHF.

This sequence joins TRBV5-1 and TRBJ1-4; 7 bases are a match to TRBD1. J gave up 5 bases and V 4 bases, and 8 bases lay outside the gene matches. CDR1 is SGHRS, CDR2 YFSETQ, per germline. This CDR3 contains 15 residues. CDR3 loop: CASSDTGTVNEKLFF. The CDR3 DNA reads TGCGCCAGCAGCGATACCGGGACAGTCAATGAAAAACTGTTTTTT.

The V and J genes are TRBV18 and TRBJ2-6, with D perhaps TRBD1 (5 bases). The CDR3 loop spans 17 amino acids. V was shortened by 3 bases and J by 7 bases, with 19 bases between the two germline ends. Looked up from germline, CDR1 is KGHSH and CDR2 is LQKENI. CDR3 residues: CASSPDMLILGANVLTF. The CDR3 nucleotides read TGTGCCAGCTCACCGGACATGTTAATCCTTGGCGCCAACGTCCTGACTTTC.

The chain recombines TRBV7-8 with TRBJ1-1; tentatively, D is TRBD1 (5 bases). The V gene lost 3 bases and the J gene lost 7 bases, with 9 bases spanning the gap. Germline V gene sequence: CDR1 SGHVS, CDR2 FQNEAQ. The CDR3 is made up of 12 amino acids. CDR3 nucleotides: TGTGCCAGCAGCTTGGGGACCGGTGAAGCTTTCTTT. As protein: CASSLGTGEAFF. Complete variable domain (other parts from reference TRBV7-8 and TRBJ1-1): GAGVSQSPRYKVAKRGQDVALRCDPISGHVSLFWYQQALGQGPEFLTYFQNEAQLDKSGLPSDRFFAERPEGSVSTLKIQRTQQEDSAVYLCASSLGTGEAFFGQGTRLTVV.

The chain employs TRBV3-1 (or the pseudogene TRBV3-2) and TRBJ1-1; unclear D gene. CDR3 size: 14 residues. In germline, CDR1 is LGHDT, CDR2 YNNKEL (reference sequence). The V end lost 0 bases, the J end lost 0 bases, and 5 bases lay between the germline ends. CDR3 region: CASSQEVVNTEAFF. The CDR3 DNA reads TGTGCCAGCAGCCAAGAGGTTGTGAACACTGAAGCTTTCTTT.

The CDR3 DNA is TGTGCCGCGGACAGGGTGAACACTGAAGCTTTCTTT. Protein: CAADRVNTEAFF. V and J are TRBV30 and TRBJ1-1; 8 bases agree with TRBD1. Trimming removed 8 bases from V and 0 bases from J; junction bases left unmatched: 2. This CDR3 spans 12 amino acids. Germline V gives CDR1 GTSNPN, CDR2 SVGIG (reference sequence).

This clone was observed a single time. The chain joins TRBV7-6 to TRBJ2-1; tentatively, D is TRBD1 or TRBD2 (6 bases each). Looked up from germline, CDR1 is SGHVS and CDR2 is FNYEAQ. The CDR3 extends over 15 amino acids. The V and J ends lost 2 bases and 6 bases respectively, with 14 bases between them. CDR3 loop: CASSLSRGPFNEQFF. The CDR3 bases are TGTGCCAGCAGCTTAAGCCGGGGGCCGTTCAATGAGCAGTTCTTC.

As for this clone: The same CDR3 also results from other DNA sequences found in this sample. The genes are TRBV9 and TRBJ1-6; tentative D call: TRBD1 (5 bases). Germline V gene data show CDR1 as SGDLS and CDR2 as YYNGEE. Trimming took 0 bases from V and 7 from J, leaving 5 bases between them. This CDR3 region has 13 residues. CDR3: CASSVAGNSPLHF. DNA for the CDR3: TGTGCCAGCAGCGTAGCAGGGAATTCACCCCTCCACTTT.

The rearrangement links TRBV5-1 to TRBJ1-5; a weak D match, TRBD1 (5 bases). V shed 4 bases and J shed 5 bases, with 16 bases lying between them. The CDR3 is 15 amino acids. CDR1 and CDR2 (germline): SGHRS, YFSETQ. The CDR3 sequence is CASSRSSRDDQPQHF. The CDR3 bases are TGCGCCAGCAGCCGCTCAAGCAGGGACGATCAGCCCCAGCATTTT.

For this clone: The sample contains more than one DNA sequence encoding this CDR3. The DNA of the CDR3 is TGTGCCAGCAGCTTAGGTGGGACAGCATCTAACTATGGCTACACCTTC. Its protein is CASSLGGTASNYGYTF. This sequence joins TRBV5-6 and TRBJ1-2; TRBD1 aligns across 7 bases. The CDR3 has 16 residues. Germline values: CDR1 SGHDT, CDR2 YYEEEE. V was pared by 2 bases and J by 0 bases, with 7 bases of the junction left unmatched.